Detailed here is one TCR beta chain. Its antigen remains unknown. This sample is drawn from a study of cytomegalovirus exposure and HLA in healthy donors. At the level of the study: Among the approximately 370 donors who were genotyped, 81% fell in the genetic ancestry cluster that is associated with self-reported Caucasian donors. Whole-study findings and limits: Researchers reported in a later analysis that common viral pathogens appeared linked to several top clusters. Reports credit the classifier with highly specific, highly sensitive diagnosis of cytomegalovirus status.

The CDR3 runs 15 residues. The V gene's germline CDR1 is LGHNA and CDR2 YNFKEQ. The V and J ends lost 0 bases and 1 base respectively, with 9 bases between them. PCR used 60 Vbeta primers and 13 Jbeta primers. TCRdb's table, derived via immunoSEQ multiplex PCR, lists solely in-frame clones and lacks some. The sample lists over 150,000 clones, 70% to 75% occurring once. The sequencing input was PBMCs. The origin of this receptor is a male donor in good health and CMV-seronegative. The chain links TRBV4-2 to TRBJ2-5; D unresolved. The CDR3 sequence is CASSQDRGSQETQYF. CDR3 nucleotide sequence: TGTGCCAGCAGCCAAGATCGAGGATCCCAAGAGACCCAGTACTTC.